This TCR beta chain was captured in a study of beta chain features in type 1 diabetes. The study's findings and limits: Shortening of TCRB CDR3s, moderate but significant, appeared in all four CD4+ subsets of Type 1 diabetes patients.

V lost 5 bases and J 7 bases, leaving 12 bases between the germline ends. The CDR3 runs 12 residues. Germline loops: CDR1 GTSNPN, CDR2 SVGIG (reference sequence). Markers CD45RO/CCR7/CD25/CD127/CD95/CD27 served to sort CD4+ naive, central memory, regulatory and stem cell-like memory cells. Each sorted fraction was over 95% pure. All of the isolated RNA was reverse transcribed, so expressed TCRB transcripts were sequenced. TCRdb keeps only in-frame clones here, not all; method: immunoSEQ multiplex PCR. This table has fewer than 200,000 clones, about 8.1% appearing once. This clone was counted ten times or more. Its target is not known.

The chain carries TRBV30 and TRBJ2-1; the D gene is possibly TRBD2 (6 bases). Sequencing input: central memory CD4+ T cells from blood. This receptor was identified in a man between 18 and 29 years old in good health. The DNA for the CDR3 is TGTGCCTGGGGAGGGAGTTGGAATGAGCAGTTCTTC. Protein: CAWGGSWNEQFF.